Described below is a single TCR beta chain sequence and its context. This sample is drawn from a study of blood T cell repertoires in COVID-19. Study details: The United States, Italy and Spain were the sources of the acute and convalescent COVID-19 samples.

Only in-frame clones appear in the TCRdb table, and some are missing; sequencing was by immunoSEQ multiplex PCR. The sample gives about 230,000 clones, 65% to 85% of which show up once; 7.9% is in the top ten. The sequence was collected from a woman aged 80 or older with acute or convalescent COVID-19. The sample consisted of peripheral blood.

The DNA of the CDR3 is TGTGCCAGCAGCTTAAGAGGACCAGGCGGGGCAACTAATGAAAAACTGTTTTTT. Protein sequence: CASSLRGPGGATNEKLFF. This sequence joins TRBV7-2 and TRBJ1-4; unclear D gene. The CDR3 contains 18 residues. With 2 bases removed from V and 0 bases from J, the gap between germline ends came to 16 bases. CDR1 and CDR2 from the germline V gene are SGHTA and FQGNSA.